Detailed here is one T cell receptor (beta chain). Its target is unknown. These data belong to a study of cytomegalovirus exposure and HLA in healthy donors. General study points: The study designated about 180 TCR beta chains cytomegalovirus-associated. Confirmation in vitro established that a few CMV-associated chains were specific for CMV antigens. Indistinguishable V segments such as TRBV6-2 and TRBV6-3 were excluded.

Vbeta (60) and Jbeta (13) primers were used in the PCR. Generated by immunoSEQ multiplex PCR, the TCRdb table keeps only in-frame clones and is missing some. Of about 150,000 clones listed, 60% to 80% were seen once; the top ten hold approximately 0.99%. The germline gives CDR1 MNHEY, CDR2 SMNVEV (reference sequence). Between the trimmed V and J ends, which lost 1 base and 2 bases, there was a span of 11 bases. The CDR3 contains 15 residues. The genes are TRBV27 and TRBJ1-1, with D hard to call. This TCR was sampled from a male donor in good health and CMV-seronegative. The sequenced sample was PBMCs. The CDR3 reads CASSLFSGRNTEAFF. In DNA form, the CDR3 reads TGTGCCAGCAGTTTATTCTCCGGTAGAAACACTGAAGCTTTCTTT.